The clone carrying this T cell receptor beta chain was seen only once. Its cognate antigen is unknown. This sample was taken from a study of T cell responses to AZD1222 COVID-19 vaccine. Study-wide points: Two AZD1222 doses significantly raised spike-specific TCR breadth and depth over controls. Among AZD1222 vaccinees, only five to seven were seropositive at baseline. Per reports, nearly half of all spike-specific TCRs target regions that are unmutated in variants. Donors were largely white British and mainly female; clonal diversity was possibly underestimated.

The CDR3 covers 15 residues. The J segment lost 3 bases and the V segment lost 0 bases, leaving 5 bases of the junction unmatched. CDR1 is SGHRS and CDR2 is YFSETQ in the germline V gene. Sequencing was performed with immunoSEQ multiplex PCR; in TCRdb, only in-frame clones are kept and a portion is missing. The table has roughly 40,000 clones, about 91% seen once. The TCR originated in an adult who received the AZD1222 COVID-19 vaccine. V usage is TRBV5-1 and J usage is TRBJ1-1; 7 bases align to TRBD1. Sequencing was performed on peripheral blood, taken 28 days after the second AZD1222 dose. CDR3 region: CASSLVAGGHTEAFF. The DNA of the CDR3 is TGCGCCAGCAGCTTGGTGGCAGGGGGGCACACTGAAGCTTTCTTT.